This T cell receptor beta chain is from a study of T cell responses to AZD1222 COVID-19 vaccine. Findings and caveats of the study: White British ancestry dominated among donors, who included more females, and clonal diversity was possibly underestimated. In the spike-specific TCR repertoire, nearly half reportedly target unmutated variant regions.

Germline lookup yields CDR1 MNHEY and CDR2 SMNVEV (reference sequence). The V and J ends lost 2 bases and 4 bases respectively, with 8 bases between them. The CDR3 consists of 13 residues. Regarding this clone: What it recognizes is unknown.

The table came from immunoSEQ multiplex PCR; TCRdb's copy has only in-frame clones and leaves some out. Among around 110,000 clones listed, around 82% were seen once. The chain couples TRBV27 to TRBJ1-2, with D possibly matching TRBD1 (6 bases). This clonotype originated in an adult in good health. The specimen was peripheral blood, collected on day 0 of AZD1222 vaccination. The CDR3 spells CASSLQGIYGYTF. The DNA for the CDR3 is TGTGCCAGCAGTTTACAGGGGATCTATGGCTACACCTTC.